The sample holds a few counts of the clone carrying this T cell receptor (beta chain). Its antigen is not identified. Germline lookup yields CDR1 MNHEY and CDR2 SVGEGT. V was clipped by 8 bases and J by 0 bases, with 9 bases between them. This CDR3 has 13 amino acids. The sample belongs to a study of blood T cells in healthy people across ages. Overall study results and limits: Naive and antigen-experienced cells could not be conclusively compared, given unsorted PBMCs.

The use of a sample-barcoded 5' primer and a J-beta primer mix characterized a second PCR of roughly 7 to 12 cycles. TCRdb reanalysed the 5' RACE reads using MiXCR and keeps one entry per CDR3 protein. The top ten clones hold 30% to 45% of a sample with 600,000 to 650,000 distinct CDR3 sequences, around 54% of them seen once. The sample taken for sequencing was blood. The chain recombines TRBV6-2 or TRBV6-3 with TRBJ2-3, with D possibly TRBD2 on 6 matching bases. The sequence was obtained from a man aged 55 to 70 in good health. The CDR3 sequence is CASRAGSTDTQYF. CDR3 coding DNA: TGTGCCAGCCGGGCGGGGAGCACAGATACGCAGTATTTT.